This T cell receptor beta chain originates from a study of T-cell memory formation after mild COVID-19. Across the study: TCR clusters largely stayed donor specific. Study-wide results and caveats: Among clones contracting day 15 to 85, CD4/CD8 was balanced, whereas later expanders leaned CD4+.

Using its own MiXCR run on the 5' RACE reads, TCRdb lists one record per CDR3 protein. The repertoire holds approximately 340,000 distinct CDR3 sequences, 15% seen once, with approximately 20% in the top ten. V shed 4 bases and J 8 bases; nucleotides not matched to a gene: 11. The CDR3 is 15 amino acids. Germline-derived CDR1 and CDR2 are SEHNR and FQNEAQ (reference sequence). Worth noting for this clonotype: Its antigen is unidentified.

The chain employs TRBV7-9 and TRBJ1-2, with 9 positions matching TRBD1. This TCR derives from a man younger than 35 who had mild COVID-19 (a few samples of this study predate the infection). Cell type and time point are not known. Sample: PBMCs or a T cell subset sorted from them (not recorded which). The CDR3 sequence is CASSSPGQGLQGYTF. The CDR3 DNA reads TGTGCCAGCAGCTCGCCGGGACAGGGACTCCAGGGCTACACCTTC. Looking up the rest from reference TRBV7-9 and TRBJ1-2 gives the full variable domain: DTGVSQNPRHKITKRGQNVTFRCDPISEHNRLYWYRQTLGQGPEFLTYFQNEAQLEKSRLLSDRFSAERPKGSFSTLEIQRTEQGDSAMYLCASSSPGQGLQGYTFGSGTRLTVV.